This TCR beta chain was sequenced during a study of post-analysis software for immune sequencing data. Study-level results: Controls showed lower frequencies than patients for roughly five TRBV segments, and TRBV5-6, TRBV5-1 and TRBV20-1 were among these.

Libraries were made from TCR beta cDNA, and they carried unique molecular identifiers. TCRdb analysed the PCR reads with MiXCR anew, one entry per CDR3 protein. The profile shows 600,000 to 750,000 distinct CDR3 sequences, 59% of them singletons. A word on this clonotype: Antigen specificity is unknown.

This CDR3 contains 13 residues. V lost 4 bases and J 4 bases, leaving 11 bases between the germline ends. CDR1 is DFQATT, CDR2 SNEGSKA, per germline (reference sequence). This receptor was obtained from a girl aged 2 to 9 with multiple sclerosis. Material for sequencing was blood. The V call is TRBV20-1, the J call TRBJ2-1, with D possibly being TRBD2 (5 bases). Here the CDR3 DNA reads TGCAGTGCTACCTTTTCGGGGTACAATGAGCAGTTCTTC. It specifies CSATFSGYNEQFF.